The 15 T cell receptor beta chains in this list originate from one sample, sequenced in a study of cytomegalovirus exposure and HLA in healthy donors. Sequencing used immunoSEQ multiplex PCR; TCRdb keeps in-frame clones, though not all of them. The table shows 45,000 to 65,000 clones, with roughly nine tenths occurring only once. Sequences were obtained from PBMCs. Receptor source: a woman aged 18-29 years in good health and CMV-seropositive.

For the CDR3, the DNA is TGTGCCAGCAGCCCCCGGACAGGGGTGGCAGAGCAGTACTTC. Its translation: CASSPRTGVAEQYF. The chain joins TRBV11-3 to TRBJ2-7, with 9 bases aligning to TRBD1. V trimming: 5 bases; J trimming: 7 bases; junction bases outside the gene matches: 9. The CDR3 sequence is 14 residues long. Germline values: CDR1 SGHNT, CDR2 YENEEA. Combining the CDR3 with reference TRBV11-3 and TRBJ2-7 gives the whole variable domain EAGVVQSPRYKIIEKKQPVAFWCNPISGHNTLYWYLQNLGQGPELLIRYENEEAVDDSQLPKDRFSAERLKGVDSTLKIQPAELGDSAVYLCASSPRTGVAEQYFGPGTRLTVT.

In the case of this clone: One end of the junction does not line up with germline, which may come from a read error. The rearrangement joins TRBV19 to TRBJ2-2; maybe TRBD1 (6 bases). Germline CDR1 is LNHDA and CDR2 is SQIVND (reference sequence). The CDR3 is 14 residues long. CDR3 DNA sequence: TGTGCCAGTAGTGTAACAGGGAACGCCGGGGAGCTGTTTTTT. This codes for CASSVTGNAGELFF.

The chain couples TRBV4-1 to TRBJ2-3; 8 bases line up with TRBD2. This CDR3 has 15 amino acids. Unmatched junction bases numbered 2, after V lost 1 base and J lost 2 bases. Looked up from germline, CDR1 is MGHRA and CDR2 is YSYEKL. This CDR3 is CASSQGAGDTDTQYF. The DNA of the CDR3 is TGCGCCAGCAGCCAAGGAGCGGGGGACACAGATACGCAGTATTTT.

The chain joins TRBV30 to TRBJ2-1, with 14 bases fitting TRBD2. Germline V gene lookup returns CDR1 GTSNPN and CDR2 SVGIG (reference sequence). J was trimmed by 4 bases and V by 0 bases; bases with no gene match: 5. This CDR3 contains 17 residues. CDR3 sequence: CAWSVGRLAGGYNEQFF. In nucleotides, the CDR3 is TGTGCCTGGAGTGTAGGTCGACTAGCGGGGGGGTACAATGAGCAGTTCTTC. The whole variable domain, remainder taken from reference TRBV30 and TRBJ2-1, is SQTIHQWPATLVQPVGSPLSLECTVEGTSNPNLYWYRQAAGRGLQLLFYSVGIGQISSEVPQNLSASRPQDRQFILSSKKLLLSDSGFYLCAWSVGRLAGGYNEQFFGPGTRLTVL.

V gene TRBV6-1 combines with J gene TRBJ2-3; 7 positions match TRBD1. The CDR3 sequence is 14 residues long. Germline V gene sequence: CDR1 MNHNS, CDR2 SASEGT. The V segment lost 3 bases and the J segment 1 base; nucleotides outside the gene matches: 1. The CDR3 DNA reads TGTGCCAGCAGTGACGGACAGGGCACAGATACGCAGTATTTT. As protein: CASSDGQGTDTQYF.

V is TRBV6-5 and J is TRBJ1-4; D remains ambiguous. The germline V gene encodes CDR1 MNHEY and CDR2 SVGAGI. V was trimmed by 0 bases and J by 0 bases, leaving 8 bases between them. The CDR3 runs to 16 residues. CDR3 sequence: CASSYSALATNEKLFF. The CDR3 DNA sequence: TGTGCCAGCAGTTACTCTGCGTTGGCAACTAATGAAAAACTGTTTTTT.

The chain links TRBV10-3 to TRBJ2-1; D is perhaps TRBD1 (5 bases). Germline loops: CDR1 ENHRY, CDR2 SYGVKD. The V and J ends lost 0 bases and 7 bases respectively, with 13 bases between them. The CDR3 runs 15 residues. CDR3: CAISESVRVSNEQFF. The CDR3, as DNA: TGTGCCATCAGTGAGTCGGTCAGGGTGTCGAATGAGCAGTTCTTC.

The CDR3 sequence is CSVSGTGGLANEKLFF. DNA of the CDR3: TGCAGCGTCTCCGGGACAGGGGGCCTAGCTAATGAAAAACTGTTTTTT. This chain links TRBV29-1 with TRBJ1-4; TRBD1 aligns across 12 bases. The germline gives CDR1 SQVTM, CDR2 ANQGSEA. The length of the CDR3 is 16 residues. The junction had 8 bases not matched to a gene; V was cut back by 6 bases and J by 3 bases.

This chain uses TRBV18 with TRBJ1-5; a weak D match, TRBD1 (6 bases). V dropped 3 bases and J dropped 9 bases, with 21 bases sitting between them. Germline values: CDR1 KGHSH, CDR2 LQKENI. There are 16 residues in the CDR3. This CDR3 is CASSPLKPDVGGPQHF. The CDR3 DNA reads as TGTGCCAGCTCACCTTTAAAACCAGACGTAGGGGGGCCCCAGCATTTT.

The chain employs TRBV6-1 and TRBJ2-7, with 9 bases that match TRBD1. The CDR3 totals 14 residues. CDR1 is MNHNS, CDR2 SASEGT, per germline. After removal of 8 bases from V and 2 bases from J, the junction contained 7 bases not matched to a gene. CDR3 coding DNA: TGTGCCAGCCAATCGACAGGGGGTCCCTACGAGCAGTACTTC. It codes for CASQSTGGPYEQYF.

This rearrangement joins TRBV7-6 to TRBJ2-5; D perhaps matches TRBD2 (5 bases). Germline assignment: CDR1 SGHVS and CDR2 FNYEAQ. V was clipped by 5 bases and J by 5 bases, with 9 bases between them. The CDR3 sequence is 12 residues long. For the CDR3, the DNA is TGTGCCAGCAGCCCTCCGGGGGAGACCCAGTACTTC. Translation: CASSPPGETQYF.

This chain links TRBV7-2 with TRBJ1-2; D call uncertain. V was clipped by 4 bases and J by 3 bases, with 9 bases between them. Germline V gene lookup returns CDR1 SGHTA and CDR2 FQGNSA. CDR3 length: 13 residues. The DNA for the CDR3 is TGTGCCAGCAGCTCACGGGGTTACTATGGCTACACCTTC. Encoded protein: CASSSRGYYGYTF.

The CDR3 protein is CASSEDAGNNQPQHF. CDR3 DNA sequence: TGTGCCAGCAGTGAAGACGCGGGTAACAATCAGCCCCAGCATTTT. The rearrangement uses TRBV6-1 and TRBJ1-5; D uncertain. The germline V and J ends were trimmed by 1 base and 3 bases, with 10 bases remaining between them. Germline V gives CDR1 MNHNS, CDR2 SASEGT. This CDR3 comprises 15 residues.

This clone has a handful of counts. The CDR3 loop is CASTEENSAYEQYF. The DNA for the CDR3 is TGTGCCAGCACCGAGGAAAATTCGGCGTACGAGCAGTACTTC. The genes are TRBV28 and TRBJ2-7; D remains unclear. With 7 bases removed from V and 4 bases from J, the gap between germline ends came to 17 bases. This CDR3 is built from 14 residues. Germline assignment: CDR1 MDHEN and CDR2 SYDVKM. The full variable domain, with the rest looked up from reference TRBV28 and TRBJ2-7, is DVKVTQSSRYLVKRTGEKVFLECVQDMDHENMFWYRQDPGLGLRLIYFSYDVKMKEKGDIPEGYSVSREKKERFSLILESASTNQTSMYLCASTEENSAYEQYFGPGTRLTVT.

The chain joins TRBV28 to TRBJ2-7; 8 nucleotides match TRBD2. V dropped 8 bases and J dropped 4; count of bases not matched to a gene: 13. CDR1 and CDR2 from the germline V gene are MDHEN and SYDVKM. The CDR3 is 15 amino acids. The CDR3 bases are TGTGCCAGCGCTCCTCGGGGGGGCGGTGGTTACGAGCAGTACTTC. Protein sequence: CASAPRGGGGYEQYF.